This TCR beta chain was profiled in a study of T cells in Graves' hyperthyroidism and ophthalmopathy. Background on the study: Before treatment of any kind, peripheral blood was taken at initial diagnosis. Study-level results: In the blood, most expanded thyroid clonotypes above 0.001 appeared as well. The model foresaw ophthalmopathy a median roughly 6 months prior to onset.

A note on this clonotype: What it binds is not known.

Each diagnosis was grounded in clinical symptoms, serum thyroxine and TRAb, thyroid ultrasound, and orbital computed tomography. This CDR3 region has 18 residues. Germline assignment: CDR1 PRHDT and CDR2 FYEKMQ (reference sequence). Trimming stripped 3 bases from V and 3 bases from J, with 23 bases between. Regions amplified from RNA transcripts were the TCR beta CDR3 regions. An initial round of RT-PCR targeting the TCR CDR3 relied on the HTBI primer set. TCRdb called the multiplex PCR reads again in MiXCR, with one record for every CDR3 protein. Of 300,000 to 500,000 distinct CDR3 sequences listed, 11% to 15% were seen once; the top ten hold around 27%.

The chain carries TRBV13 and TRBJ2-5, with no clear D. Material for sequencing was blood. The receptor was derived from a man aged 45-65 years with Graves' ophthalmopathy. Here the CDR3 reads CASSFKGLWGTEKETQYF. In DNA form, the CDR3 reads TGTGCCAGCAGCTTTAAAGGGCTGTGGGGAACAGAGAAAGAGACCCAGTACTTC.